This TCR beta chain is drawn from a study of technical replicates of blood from a few donors. Profiled with immunoSEQ multiplex PCR; TCRdb holds only in-frame clones, not every one. The sample carries 55,000 to 75,000 clones, approximately 84% recorded once. Germline V gene sequence: CDR1 SGHNT, CDR2 YYREEE (reference sequence). The CDR3 has 13 amino acids. V was shortened by 9 bases and J by 0 bases, with 11 bases between the two germline ends. The TCR sequence derives from a human donor in good health. Some clones in this sample may be carry-over from other donors' samples. Sequencing input: PBMCs. The genes are TRBV5-4 and TRBJ2-3; D is undetermined. This CDR3 is CATKRSSTDTQYF. In DNA form, the CDR3 reads TGTGCCACTAAGCGTTCTAGCACAGATACGCAGTATTTT.